This T cell receptor (beta chain) was observed in a study of blood T cell repertoires in COVID-19. Study details: Sample material is recorded as cDNA or gDNA derived from T cells, B-cell-depleted T cells, or PBMCs.

Authors' methods: Counts of nucleated cells, estimated from reference gene primer amplification, were obtained. Using immunoSEQ multiplex PCR, the repertoire was profiled, and TCRdb retains in-frame clones only, with some absent. That table gives V, J and clone size, and the DNA gave D and trimming. The repertoire has over 90,000 clones, 70% to 90% of them found once; the top ten carry about 3%. Germline V gene sequence: CDR1 MNHNY, CDR2 SVGAGI (reference sequence). This CDR3 has 14 residues. Trimming removed 7 bases from V and 11 bases from J, with 21 bases in between. This TCR was sampled from a human donor in a cohort sampled during active COVID-19. V is TRBV6-6 and J is TRBJ2-4; D uncertain. Specimen: peripheral blood. CDR3 residues: CASTEPPGWLLQYF. As DNA, the CDR3 is TGTGCCAGCACAGAACCCCCCGGGTGGCTCCTTCAGTACTTC.